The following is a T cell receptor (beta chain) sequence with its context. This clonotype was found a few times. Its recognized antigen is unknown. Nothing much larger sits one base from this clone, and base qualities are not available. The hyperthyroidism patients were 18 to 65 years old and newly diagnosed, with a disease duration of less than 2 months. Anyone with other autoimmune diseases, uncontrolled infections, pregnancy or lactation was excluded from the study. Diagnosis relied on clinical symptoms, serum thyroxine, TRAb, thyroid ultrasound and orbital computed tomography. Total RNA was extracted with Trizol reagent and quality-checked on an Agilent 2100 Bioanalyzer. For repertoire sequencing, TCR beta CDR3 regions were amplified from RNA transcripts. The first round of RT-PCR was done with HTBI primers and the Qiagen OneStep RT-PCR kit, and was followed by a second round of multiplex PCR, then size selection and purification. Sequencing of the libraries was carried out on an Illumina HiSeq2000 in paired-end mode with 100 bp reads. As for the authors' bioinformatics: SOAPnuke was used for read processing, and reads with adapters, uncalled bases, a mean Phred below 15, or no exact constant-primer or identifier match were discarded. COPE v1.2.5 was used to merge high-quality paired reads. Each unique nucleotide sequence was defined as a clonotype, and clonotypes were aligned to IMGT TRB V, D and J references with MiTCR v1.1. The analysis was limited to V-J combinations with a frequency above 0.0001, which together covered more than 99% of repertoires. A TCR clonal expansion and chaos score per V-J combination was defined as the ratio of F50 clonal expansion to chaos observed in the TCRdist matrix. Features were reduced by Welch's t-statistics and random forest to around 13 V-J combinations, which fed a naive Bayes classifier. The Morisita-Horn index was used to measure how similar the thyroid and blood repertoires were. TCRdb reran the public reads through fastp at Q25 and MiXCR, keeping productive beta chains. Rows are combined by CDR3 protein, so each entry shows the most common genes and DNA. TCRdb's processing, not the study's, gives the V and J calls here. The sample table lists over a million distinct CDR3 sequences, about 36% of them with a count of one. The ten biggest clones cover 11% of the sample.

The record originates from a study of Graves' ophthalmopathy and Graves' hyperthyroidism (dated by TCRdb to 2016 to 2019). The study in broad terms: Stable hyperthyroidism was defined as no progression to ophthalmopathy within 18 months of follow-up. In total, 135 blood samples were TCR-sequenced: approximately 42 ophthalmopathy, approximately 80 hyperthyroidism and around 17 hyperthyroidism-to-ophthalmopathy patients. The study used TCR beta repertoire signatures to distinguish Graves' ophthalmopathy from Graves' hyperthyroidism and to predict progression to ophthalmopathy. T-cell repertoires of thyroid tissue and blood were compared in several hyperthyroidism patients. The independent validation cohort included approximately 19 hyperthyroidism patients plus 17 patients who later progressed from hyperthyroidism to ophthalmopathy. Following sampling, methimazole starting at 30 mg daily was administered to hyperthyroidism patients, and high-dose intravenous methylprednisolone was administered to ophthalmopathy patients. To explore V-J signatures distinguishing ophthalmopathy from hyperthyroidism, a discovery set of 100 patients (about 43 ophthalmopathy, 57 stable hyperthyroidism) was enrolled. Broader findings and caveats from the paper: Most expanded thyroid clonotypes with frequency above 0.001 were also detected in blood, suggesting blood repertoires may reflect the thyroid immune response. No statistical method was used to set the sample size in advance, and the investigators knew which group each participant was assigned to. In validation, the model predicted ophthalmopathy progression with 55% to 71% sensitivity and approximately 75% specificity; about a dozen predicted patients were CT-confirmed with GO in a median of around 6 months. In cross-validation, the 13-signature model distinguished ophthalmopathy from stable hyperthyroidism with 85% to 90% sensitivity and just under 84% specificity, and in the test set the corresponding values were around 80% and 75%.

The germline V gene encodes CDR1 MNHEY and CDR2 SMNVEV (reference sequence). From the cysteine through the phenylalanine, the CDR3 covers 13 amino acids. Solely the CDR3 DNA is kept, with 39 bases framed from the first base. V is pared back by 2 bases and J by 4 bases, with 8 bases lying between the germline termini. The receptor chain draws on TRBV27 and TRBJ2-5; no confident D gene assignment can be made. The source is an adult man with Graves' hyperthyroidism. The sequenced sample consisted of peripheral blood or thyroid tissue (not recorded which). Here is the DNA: TGTGCCAGCAGTTTACTACAGACAGAGACCCAGTACTTC. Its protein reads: CASSLLQTETQYF.